The entry that follows covers one T cell receptor beta chain sequence. Bulk CD8+ and CD4+ cells came from magnetic negative isolation; CD8+ TEMRA by FACS. The CDR3 contains 15 residues. Germline loops: CDR1 GTSNPN, CDR2 SVGIG (reference sequence). The V and J ends lost 3 bases and 4 bases, in that order; junction bases with no gene match: 8. These data originate in a study of CD8 T cells in Susac syndrome. Random-hexamer reverse transcription was applied to roughly 0.45 to 1 ug RNA. Using its own MiXCR run on the immunoSEQ multiplex PCR reads, TCRdb lists one record per CDR3 protein. The table records 150,000 to 200,000 distinct CDR3 sequences, around 94% of them present only once.

The chain joins TRBV30 to TRBJ2-7; the match to TRBD2 covers 11 bases. The receptor was isolated from a human donor with multiple sclerosis. The sequenced sample consisted of CD4+ T cells from PBMCs. The CDR3 DNA sequence: TGTGCCTGGAGCAAGGGACTAGCGGTCGCGTACGAGCAGTACTTC. Translating gives CAWSKGLAVAYEQYF.